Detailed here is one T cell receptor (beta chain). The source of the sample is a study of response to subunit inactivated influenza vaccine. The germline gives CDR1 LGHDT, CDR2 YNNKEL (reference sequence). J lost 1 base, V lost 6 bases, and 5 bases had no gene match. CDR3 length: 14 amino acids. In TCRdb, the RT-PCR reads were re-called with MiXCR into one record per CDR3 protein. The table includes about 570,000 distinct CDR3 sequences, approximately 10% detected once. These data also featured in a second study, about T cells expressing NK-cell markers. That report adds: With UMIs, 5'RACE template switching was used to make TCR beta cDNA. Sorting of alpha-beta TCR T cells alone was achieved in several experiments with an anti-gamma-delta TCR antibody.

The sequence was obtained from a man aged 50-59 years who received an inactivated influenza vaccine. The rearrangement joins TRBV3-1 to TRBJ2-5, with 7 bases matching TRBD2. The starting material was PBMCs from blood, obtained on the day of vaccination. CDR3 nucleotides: TGTGCCAGCAGGAGTAGCGGGCCCCAAGAGACCCAGTACTTC. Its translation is CASRSSGPQETQYF.